This paragraph covers one TCR beta chain sequence. Seattle patients were enrolled during active infection and followed longitudinally. In the authors' methods: The assay estimated nucleated cells by amplifying reference gene primers. TCRdb's table, derived via immunoSEQ multiplex PCR, lists solely in-frame clones and lacks some. V, J and clone size were drawn from that table, and D and trimming were deduced from the DNA. The sample carries 150,000 to 200,000 clones, 65% to 85% recorded once. This entry is derived from a study of blood T cell repertoires in COVID-19. For the study at large: Spain, Italy and the United States supplied samples that represented acute and convalescent COVID-19. From T cells, B-cell-depleted T cells, or PBMCs came the material, which was cDNA or gDNA.

Germline CDR1 is SGHDT and CDR2 is YYEEEE. This CDR3 comprises 15 residues. V dropped 0 bases and J dropped 6 bases, with 16 bases sitting between them. The chain recombines TRBV5-6 with TRBJ2-7; a weak D match, TRBD1 (6 bases). Source material: peripheral blood. The receptor comes from a woman aged 35 to 49 with COVID-19, enrolled during active disease. Written as DNA, the CDR3 is TGTGCCAGCAGCTTGGGTGCACAGGGAGATGGCGAGCAGTACTTC. Residues: CASSLGAQGDGEQYF.